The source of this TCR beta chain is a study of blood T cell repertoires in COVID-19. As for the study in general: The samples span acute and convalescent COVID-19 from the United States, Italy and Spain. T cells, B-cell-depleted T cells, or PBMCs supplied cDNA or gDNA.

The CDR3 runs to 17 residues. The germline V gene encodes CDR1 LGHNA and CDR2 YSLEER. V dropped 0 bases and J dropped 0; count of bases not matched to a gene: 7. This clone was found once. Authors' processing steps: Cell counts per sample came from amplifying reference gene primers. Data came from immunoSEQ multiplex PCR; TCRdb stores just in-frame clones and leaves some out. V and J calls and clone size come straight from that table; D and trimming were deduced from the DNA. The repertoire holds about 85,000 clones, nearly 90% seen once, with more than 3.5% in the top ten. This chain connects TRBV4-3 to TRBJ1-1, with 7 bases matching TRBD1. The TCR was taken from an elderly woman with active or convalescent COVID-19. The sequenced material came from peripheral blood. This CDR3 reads CASSQDRRGLLNTEAFF. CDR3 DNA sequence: TGCGCCAGCAGCCAAGATCGAAGGGGGCTTCTGAACACTGAAGCTTTCTTT.